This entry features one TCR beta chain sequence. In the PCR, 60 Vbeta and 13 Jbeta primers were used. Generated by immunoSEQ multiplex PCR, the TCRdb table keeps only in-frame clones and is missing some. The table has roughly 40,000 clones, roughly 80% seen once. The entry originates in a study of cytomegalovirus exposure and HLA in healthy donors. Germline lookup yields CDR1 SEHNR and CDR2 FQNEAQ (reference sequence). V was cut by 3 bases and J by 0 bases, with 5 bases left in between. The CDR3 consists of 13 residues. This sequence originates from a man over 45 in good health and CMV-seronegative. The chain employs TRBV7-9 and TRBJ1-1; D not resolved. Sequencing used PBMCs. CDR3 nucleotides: TGTGCCAGCAGCTTTAACTTGAACACTGAAGCTTTCTTT. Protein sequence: CASSFNLNTEAFF.